This is a list of T cell receptor beta chains from one sample in a study of OX40 agonist ivuxolimab in advanced cancers. Clones were sequenced by immunoSEQ multiplex PCR, and TCRdb holds only the in-frame ones, with some missing. The sample consists of some 43,000 clones, 88% of them appearing once. Sequenced here: CD4+ or CD8+ T cells sorted from blood, sampled in a trial of the OX40 agonist ivuxolimab. These TCRs come from an adult with an advanced solid tumor such as melanoma, head and neck, liver or kidney cancer. The CDR3 runs from the conserved cysteine through the conserved F or W. Each record gives: D gene, J gene, clone size, V gene, CDR3 DNA, CDR3 protein. D genes are given only for firm matches. Only some rows state a clone size, as once, few, many or a class for expanded clones.

.	TRBJ1-5	.	TRBV7-9	TGTGCCAGCAGCTTAGCGTTTAAAGGTCCCCAGCATTTT	CASSLAFKGPQHF
TRBD1	TRBJ2-7	once	TRBV6-1	TGTGCCAGCAGTTTCACCCGGGACAGGGTGTCCGAGCAGTACTTC	CASSFTRDRVSEQYF
.	TRBJ1-1	.	TRBV5-1	TGCGCCAGCAGCGAGGCGGGGACCTCGAACACTGAAGCTTTCTTT	CASSEAGTSNTEAFF
.	TRBJ1-3	.	TRBV6-6	TGTGCCAGCAGTTACAGGAACACCATATATTTT	CASSYRNTIYF
TRBD1	TRBJ2-7	.	TRBV18	TGTGCCAGCTCACCAATGAGGACAGGGTCCTACGAGCAGTACTTC	CASSPMRTGSYEQYF
TRBD1	TRBJ2-1	.	TRBV5-4	TGTGCCAGCAACTTCAAAAGACAGGGGCCCTACAATGAGCAGTTCTTC	CASNFKRQGPYNEQFF
.	TRBJ2-3	.	TRBV9	TGTGCCAGCAGCGTAGTGTTTGAGGATACGCAGTATTTT	CASSVVFEDTQYF
TRBD2	TRBJ2-7	.	TRBV28	TGTGCCAGCAGTTTATCGGCTAGCGGGAGATCCTACGAGCAGTACTTC	CASSLSASGRSYEQYF
TRBD2	TRBJ2-1	.	TRBV11-2	TGTGCCAGCAGCTCAATAGCGGGAGGAACCTACAATGAGCAGTTCTTC	CASSSIAGGTYNEQFF
.	TRBJ2-1	once	TRBV9	TGTGCCAGCAGCGTAGGGGTGGGTAGCTATGACCATGAGCAGTTCTTC	CASSVGVGSYDHEQFF
.	TRBJ2-2	.	TRBV5-1	TGCGCCAGCAGCCACGTAGATCCCGGAGTCGGGGAGCTGTTTTTT	CASSHVDPGVGELFF
TRBD1	TRBJ1-3	few	TRBV19	TGTGCCACCGGACAGGGGCACGGTGGAAACACCATATATTTT	CATGQGHGGNTIYF
.	TRBJ1-2	.	TRBV28	TGTGCCAGCATGCGGGGGGGGAACTATGGCTACACCTTC	CASMRGGNYGYTF
TRBD1	TRBJ2-7	once	TRBV7-9	TGTGCCAGCAGCTCCCCGCAGGACAGGGTCATCTACGAGCAGTACTTC	CASSSPQDRVIYEQYF
TRBD1	TRBJ1-1	.	TRBV28	TGTGCCAGCAGTCGTACAGGGGTCTTAACGGCTTTCTTT	CASSRTGVLTAFF
.	TRBJ2-7	.	TRBV5-3	TGTGCCAGAAGTTCGCCCGGGCCCTACGAGCAGTACTTC	CARSSPGPYEQYF
.	TRBJ2-5	.	TRBV5-4	TGTGCCAGCAGGTGGGAGATGGAGACCCAGTACTTC	CASRWEMETQYF
.	TRBJ2-7	.	TRBV5-8	TGTGCCAGCAGCTCACCGACTATCGCGGTCTTC	CASSSPTIAVF
TRBD2	TRBJ2-1	.	TRBV27	TGTGCCAGCAGTTTAGTTAGCGGGATTCGTAGGGATGAGCAGTTCTTC	CASSLVSGIRRDEQFF
.	TRBJ2-7	.	TRBV5-1	TGCGCCAGCAGCTTTATGGGGCCGGAAGAGCAGTACTTC	CASSFMGPEEQYF
.	TRBJ1-3	.	TRBV30	TGTGCCTGGAGTAGGGGGTCGGGAAACACCATATATTTT	CAWSRGSGNTIYF
.	TRBJ1-1	few	TRBV2	TGTGCCAGCATTTACAACACTGAAGCTTTCTTT	CASIYNTEAFF
.	TRBJ1-5	.	TRBV18	TGTGCCAGCTCACCCGGTACGAGTAATCAGCCCCAGCATTTT	CASSPGTSNQPQHF
TRBD1	TRBJ1-1	once	TRBV14	TGTGCCAGCAGCCAGTTCCAGGGGGCGCGTGTAAGAGCTTTCTTT	CASSQFQGARVRAFF
.	TRBJ1-2	.	TRBV18	TGTGCCAGCTCACATGAAGCTAACTATGGCTACACCTTC	CASSHEANYGYTF
TRBD2	TRBJ2-7	.	TRBV7-2	TGTGCCAGCAGCTCTAGCGGGGGCTCCTACGAGCAGTACTTC	CASSSSGGSYEQYF
.	TRBJ2-1	.	TRBV2	TGTGCCAGCAGCCGGTCCGGACAGCTCAATGAGCAGTTCTTC	CASSRSGQLNEQFF